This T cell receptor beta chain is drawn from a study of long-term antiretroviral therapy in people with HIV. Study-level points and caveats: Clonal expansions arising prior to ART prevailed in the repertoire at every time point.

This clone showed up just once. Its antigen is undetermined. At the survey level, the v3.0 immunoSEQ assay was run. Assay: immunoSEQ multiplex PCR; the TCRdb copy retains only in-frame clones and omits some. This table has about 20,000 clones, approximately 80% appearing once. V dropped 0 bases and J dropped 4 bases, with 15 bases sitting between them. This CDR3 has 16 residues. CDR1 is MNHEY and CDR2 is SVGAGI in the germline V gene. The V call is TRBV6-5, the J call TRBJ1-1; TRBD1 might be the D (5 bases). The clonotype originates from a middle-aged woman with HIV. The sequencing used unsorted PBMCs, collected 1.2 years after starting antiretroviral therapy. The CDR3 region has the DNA TGTGCCAGCAGTTACTCTCCAGGGTCGGTTGGCACTGAAGCTTTCTTT. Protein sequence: CASSYSPGSVGTEAFF.